This T cell receptor (beta chain) was recovered during a study of radiation and T cells in renal cell carcinoma. The study's findings and limits: Intratumoral heterogeneity was not captured in these approximately 1 g regions. Compared with controls, irradiated tumors had more, larger dominant CDR3 motifs. Top tumor clonotypes rose in blood 2 weeks post-radiation, then contracted. Top 100 clonotypes averaged approximately 54% in irradiated versus roughly 45% in nephrectomy-only tumors.

The treatment was: 15 Gy SBRT to primary tumor, nephrectomy 4 weeks later. Concerning this clone: What it recognizes is unknown.

Assay: immunoSEQ multiplex PCR; the TCRdb copy retains only in-frame clones and omits some. The repertoire consists of about 16,000 clones, with roughly 45% occurring once and the leading ten covering under 40%. CDR3 size: 14 residues. The V end was cut by 3 bases, the J end by 7 bases, with 13 bases between. CDR1 is MDHEN and CDR2 is SYDVKM in the germline V gene. The sequence derives from a woman aged 55-75 years with renal cell carcinoma. This chain uses TRBV28 with TRBJ2-1, with D possibly being TRBD1 (6 bases). The sample here was tumor tissue, taken from a patient whose treatment included radiotherapy and nephrectomy. CDR3 residues: CASSFWGQKNEQFF. As DNA, the CDR3 is TGTGCCAGCAGTTTCTGGGGACAAAAAAATGAGCAGTTCTTC.